Reported below is one TCR beta chain. The data are from a study of blood T cell repertoires in COVID-19. Overall study: COVID-19 samples from acute and convalescent phases originated in the United States, Italy and Spain.

Original processing notes: Amplification with reference gene primers provided the estimates of nucleated cell counts. Some clones are missing from TCRdb's copy, which holds only in-frame ones; the method was immunoSEQ multiplex PCR. The V and J calls and clone size were taken over from that table, and D and trimming were inferred from the DNA. The data hold more than 200,000 clones, with around 87% observed a single time. Germline V CDR1 and CDR2: MNHEY, SVGAGI. This CDR3 has 15 residues. After removal of 7 bases from V and 5 bases from J, the junction contained 14 bases not matched to a gene. The chain has TRBV6-5 and TRBJ2-7, with TRBD1 identical over 7 bases. The clonotype was recovered from a woman between 55 and 75 years old with COVID-19, enrolled during active disease. The specimen sequenced was peripheral blood. CDR3 in DNA: TGTGCCAGCAACAAGGGGACAGCCCACCATGACGAGCAGTACTTC. Encoded protein: CASNKGTAHHDEQYF.